This T cell receptor (beta chain) stems from a study of vaccination and CD4 T cells after COVID-19. Documented treatment: approximately 11-day PBMC culture with coronavirus spike peptide pools or control peptides (ViraFEST assay). ViraFEST expanded antigen-specific T cells with peptide pools, then sequenced TCRs. Fresh medium (containing IL-2) replaced half the medium on days 3 and 7. The CDR3 is made up of 11 amino acids. Trimming left V 1 base short and J 7 bases short, with 2 bases between. Germline CDR1 is MNHNS and CDR2 is SASEGT. With the Oncomine TCR Beta short-read assay, DNA from cultured CD4+ T cells was sequenced. Extraction of genomic DNA was performed on cultured CD4+ T cells. TCRdb reprocessed the PCR reads via MiXCR and lists one record per CDR3 protein. The sample has about 14,000 distinct CDR3 sequences; around 61% are singletons. This clonotype occurred a few times. Antigen specificity is unknown.

Sequencing was performed on CD4+ T cells from blood, cultured in vitro. This rearrangement joins TRBV6-1 to TRBJ2-4, with D uncertain. This receptor was obtained from a human donor who had recovered from COVID-19. The CDR3 coding sequence is TGTGCCAGCAGTGAAGTGAACATTCAGTACTTC. Protein sequence: CASSEVNIQYF.